This TCR beta chain derives from a study of blood T cells in healthy people across ages. Notes on the study in general: As age increased, TCR beta diversity per million T cells fell in a roughly linear fashion. Estimates of diversity drawn from one million T cells were considered underestimates.

Notes on this clonotype: Antigen specificity is unknown.

This CDR3 has 15 amino acids. V was shortened by 1 base and J by 7 bases, with 13 bases between the two germline ends. Per germline, CDR1 SGHAT and CDR2 FQNNGV. With a J-beta primer mix and a sample-barcoded 5' primer, a second PCR ran roughly 6 to 11 cycles. Every molecule of cDNA carried a tag from a template-switch adaptor with 12 random nucleotides. Via MiXCR, TCRdb re-called the 5' RACE reads, giving one row per CDR3 protein. The sample has approximately 900,000 distinct CDR3 sequences; about 44% are singletons. Sequencing was performed on blood. The TCR was taken from a man aged 25 to 45 in good health. The chain joins TRBV11-2 to TRBJ1-4, with a weak D call TRBD1 (6 bases). The CDR3: CASSLGNREGEKLFF. The CDR3 DNA follows: TGTGCCAGCAGCTTAGGGAACAGGGAGGGTGAAAAACTGTTTTTT.